This T cell receptor beta chain was captured by sequencing in a study of T cells in Graves' hyperthyroidism and ophthalmopathy. Whole-study findings and limits: The model made its ophthalmopathy prediction, and onset followed a median 6.5 months later. Most thyroid clonotypes that were expanded above 0.001 also turned up in blood.

Diagnoses were established using clinical symptoms, serum thyroxine and TRAb, thyroid ultrasound and orbital computed tomography. Trimming cost V 5 bases and J 3 bases, with 13 bases left between them. CDR3 size: 14 residues. Germline CDR1 and CDR2: MDHEN and SYDVKM. As concerns this clonotype: Its target is unknown.

Amplification of TCR beta CDR3 regions was performed using RNA transcripts as template. HTBI primers drove first-round RT-PCR of the TCR CDR3. Using its own MiXCR run on the multiplex PCR reads, TCRdb lists one record per CDR3 protein. The sample includes fewer than 250,000 distinct CDR3 sequences, more than 15% seen only once; the top ten take roughly 50%. V usage is TRBV28 and J usage is TRBJ1-2; D perhaps matches TRBD1 (5 bases). This clonotype originated in a man over 45 with Graves' hyperthyroidism. The sample comprised blood. CDR3 loop: CASSMRGYDYGYTF. The CDR3 DNA is TGTGCCAGCAGTATGAGGGGTTACGACTATGGCTACACCTTC.